These 8 T cell receptor beta chains share one sample of origin, sequenced in a study of cytomegalovirus exposure and HLA in healthy donors. Primers: 60 Vbeta forward and 13 Jbeta reverse. Sequencing used immunoSEQ multiplex PCR; TCRdb keeps in-frame clones, though not all of them. This repertoire shows around 67,000 clones, about 68% found once; its top ten account for about 7.4%. Sequenced: PBMCs. The receptors here all came from a woman aged 25 to 45 in good health and CMV-seropositive.

This sequence joins TRBV5-1 and TRBJ2-2, with 8 bases aligning to TRBD2. This CDR3 region has 16 residues. V trimming: 2 bases; J trimming: 0 bases; junction bases outside the gene matches: 3. Germline CDR1 and CDR2: SGHRS and YFSETQ. CDR3 loop: CASSFAGLANTGELFF. The CDR3 DNA follows: TGCGCCAGCAGCTTCGCGGGACTAGCGAACACCGGGGAGCTGTTTTTT.

This chain joins TRBV2 and TRBJ2-3; unclear D gene. The CDR3 is 13 amino acids. V gave up 4 bases and J gave up 5 bases, with 10 bases separating them. CDR1 and CDR2 from the germline V gene are SNHLY and FYNNEI. CDR3 residues: CASSGYLGDTQYF. DNA for the CDR3: TGTGCCAGCAGTGGATATCTAGGAGATACGCAGTATTTT.

The V gene is TRBV5-1, the J gene TRBJ2-7; D is possibly TRBD1 (5 bases). The CDR3 covers 14 residues. Per germline, CDR1 SGHRS and CDR2 YFSETQ. Between the trimmed V and J ends, which lost 5 bases and 4 bases, there was a span of 16 bases. CDR3 loop: CASSYDIGEYEQYF. For the CDR3, the DNA is TGCGCCAGCAGTTATGATATAGGGGAATACGAGCAGTACTTC.

The chain uses TRBV28 and TRBJ1-1; the D gene is possibly TRBD1 (5 bases). Germline CDR1 is MDHEN and CDR2 is SYDVKM. The germline V and J ends were trimmed by 5 bases and 2 bases, with 12 bases remaining between them. The CDR3 spans 14 residues. The CDR3 region is CASSPPGQNTEAFF. The CDR3 DNA reads TGTGCCAGCAGTCCCCCCGGACAAAACACTGAAGCTTTCTTT.

This clone was observed a few times. The rearrangement joins TRBV5-1 to TRBJ1-2, with 7 positions matching TRBD1. The V and J ends lost 4 bases and 2 bases, in that order; junction bases with no gene match: 8. Germline loops: CDR1 SGHRS, CDR2 YFSETQ. The CDR3 has 15 residues. CDR3 bases: TGCGCCAGCAGCCTGCCGGGACAGCAGAACTATGGCTACACCTTC. The encoded protein is CASSLPGQQNYGYTF.

This chain connects TRBV14 to TRBJ1-1, with D possibly matching TRBD1 (5 bases). Looked up from germline, CDR1 is SGHDN and CDR2 is FVKESK. Trimming left V 4 bases short and J 8 bases short, with 14 bases between. The CDR3 runs to 13 residues. The CDR3 DNA sequence: TGTGCCAGCAGCCGAAACTACGGACAAGAAGCTTTCTTT. The encoded protein is CASSRNYGQEAFF.

This chain joins TRBV4-3 and TRBJ1-1, with a possible D match to TRBD1 (6 bases). Trimming left V 4 bases short and J 3 bases short, with 15 bases between. The CDR3 runs to 15 residues. Germline V gene lookup returns CDR1 LGHNA and CDR2 YSLEER. As DNA, the CDR3 is TGCGCCAGCAGCCCTGCCCCAGGGGAGCACACTGAAGCTTTCTTT. This translates into CASSPAPGEHTEAFF.

This sequence joins TRBV5-1 and TRBJ2-5, with a tentative D call TRBD1 (6 bases). Looked up from germline, CDR1 is SGHRS and CDR2 is YFSETQ. There are 14 residues in the CDR3. The V end lost 1 base, the J end lost 2 bases, and 9 bases lay between the germline ends. The CDR3 loop reads CASSLPQGQETQYF. For the CDR3, the DNA is TGCGCCAGCAGCTTGCCCCAGGGGCAAGAGACCCAGTACTTC.